This passage covers 2 T cell receptor beta chains from one sample sequenced in a study of OX40 agonist ivuxolimab in advanced cancers. Only in-frame clones appear in the TCRdb table, and some are missing; sequencing was by immunoSEQ multiplex PCR. The sample shows roughly 72,000 clones, about 88% of them seen only once. Sequences were derived from CD4+ or CD8+ T cells sorted from blood, sampled in a trial of the OX40 agonist ivuxolimab. The receptors stem from an adult with an advanced solid tumor such as melanoma, head and neck, liver or kidney cancer.

This clone was seen only once. V gene TRBV19 combines with J gene TRBJ1-2; TRBD1 matches at 7 bases. The germline gives CDR1 LNHDA, CDR2 SQIVND (reference sequence). V was clipped by 7 bases and J by 1 base; unmatched bases: 9. CDR3 length: 15 amino acids. Here the CDR3 reads CASNFDRANNYGYTF. The CDR3 DNA sequence: TGTGCCAGTAATTTCGACAGGGCCAATAACTATGGCTACACCTTC.

This rearrangement joins TRBV6-4 to TRBJ2-3; 10 bases are a match to TRBD2. Germline CDR1 reads MRHNA; CDR2 reads SNTAGT. The CDR3 covers 13 residues. Unmatched junction bases numbered 7, after V lost 6 bases and J lost 10 bases. The CDR3 spells CASSAAGGPPQYF. The CDR3 nucleotides are TGTGCCAGCAGCGCAGCGGGGGGGCCCCCGCAGTATTTT.